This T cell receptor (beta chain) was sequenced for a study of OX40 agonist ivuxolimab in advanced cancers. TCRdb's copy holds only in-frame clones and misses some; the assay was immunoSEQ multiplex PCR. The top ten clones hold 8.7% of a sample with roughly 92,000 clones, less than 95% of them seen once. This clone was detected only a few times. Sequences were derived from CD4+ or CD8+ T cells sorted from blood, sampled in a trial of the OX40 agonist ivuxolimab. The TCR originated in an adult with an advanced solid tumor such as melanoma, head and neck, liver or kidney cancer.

The CDR3, as DNA: TGTGCCAGTAGGCGACAGGGGCGAAACACTGAAGCTTTCTTT. The encoded protein is CASRRQGRNTEAFF. The gene calls are TRBV19 and TRBJ1-1; 8 nucleotides line up with TRBD1. The V segment lost 6 bases and the J segment 2 bases; nucleotides outside the gene matches: 5. The CDR3 length is 14 residues. CDR1 is LNHDA, CDR2 SQIVND, per germline (reference sequence).